This record concerns one T cell receptor beta chain sequence. With 7 bases removed from V and 2 bases from J, the gap between germline ends came to 10 bases. Germline-derived CDR1 and CDR2 are SNHLY and FYNNEI. This CDR3 region has 13 residues. The record originates from a study of glioma-infiltrating T cells. Amplification of TCR alpha and beta CDR3 regions from RNA used iRepertoire nested multiplex PCR. TCRdb re-called the multiplex PCR reads through MiXCR, storing one row per CDR3 protein. This sample yields approximately 400,000 distinct CDR3 sequences, of which approximately 42% are seen a single time; more than 10% belongs to the top ten.

V and J are TRBV2 and TRBJ2-3; perhaps TRBD2 as D (6 bases). The sequencing sample was made of glioma tissue, nonneoplastic brain tissue, or PBMCs (not recorded which). The receptor was derived from a human donor with low-grade glioma or glioblastoma, undergoing nonglioma brain surgery, or in good health (not recorded which). The CDR3 DNA is TGTGCCAGCATGGAGGGATACACAGATACGCAGTATTTT. Translated, it gives CASMEGYTDTQYF. Variable domain in full (rest from reference TRBV2 and TRBJ2-3): EPEVTQTPSHQVTQMGQEVILRCVPISNHLYFYWYRQILGQKVEFLVSFYNNEISEKSEIFDDQFSVERPDGSNFTLKIRSTKLEDSAMYFCASMEGYTDTQYFGPGTRLTVL.